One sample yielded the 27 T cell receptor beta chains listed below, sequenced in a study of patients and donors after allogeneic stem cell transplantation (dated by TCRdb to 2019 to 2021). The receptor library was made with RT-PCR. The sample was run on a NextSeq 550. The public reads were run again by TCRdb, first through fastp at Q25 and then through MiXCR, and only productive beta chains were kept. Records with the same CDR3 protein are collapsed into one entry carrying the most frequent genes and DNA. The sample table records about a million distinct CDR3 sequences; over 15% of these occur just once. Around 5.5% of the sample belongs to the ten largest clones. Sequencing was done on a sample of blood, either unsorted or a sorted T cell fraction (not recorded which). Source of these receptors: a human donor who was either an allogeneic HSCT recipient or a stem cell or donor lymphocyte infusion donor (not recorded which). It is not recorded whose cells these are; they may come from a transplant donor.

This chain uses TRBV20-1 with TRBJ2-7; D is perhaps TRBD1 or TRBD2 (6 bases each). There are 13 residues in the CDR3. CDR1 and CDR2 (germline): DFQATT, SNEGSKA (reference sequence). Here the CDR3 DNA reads TGCGGGGGGCTAGCGCCCTACTCCTACGAGCAGTACTTC. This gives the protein CGGLAPYSYEQYF.

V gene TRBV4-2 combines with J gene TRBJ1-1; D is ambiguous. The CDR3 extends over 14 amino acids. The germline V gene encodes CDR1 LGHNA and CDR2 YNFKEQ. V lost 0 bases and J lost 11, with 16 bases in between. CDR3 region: CASSQDPPGQEAFF. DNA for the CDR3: TGTGCCAGCAGCCAAGATCCTCCAGGCCAGGAGGCTTTCTTT.

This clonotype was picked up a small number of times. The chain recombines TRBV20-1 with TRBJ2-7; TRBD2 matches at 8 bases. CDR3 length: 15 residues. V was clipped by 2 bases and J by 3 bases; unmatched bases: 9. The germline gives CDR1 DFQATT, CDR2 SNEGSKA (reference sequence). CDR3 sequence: CSARTLAGFNYEQYF. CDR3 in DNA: TGCAGTGCTAGAACATTAGCGGGGTTTAACTACGAGCAGTACTTC.

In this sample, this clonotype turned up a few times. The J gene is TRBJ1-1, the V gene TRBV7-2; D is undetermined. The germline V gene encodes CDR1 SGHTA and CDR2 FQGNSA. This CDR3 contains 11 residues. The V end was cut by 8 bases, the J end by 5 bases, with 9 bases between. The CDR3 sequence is CASGERTEAFF. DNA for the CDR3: TGTGCCAGCGGGGAGAGGACTGAAGCTTTCTTT.

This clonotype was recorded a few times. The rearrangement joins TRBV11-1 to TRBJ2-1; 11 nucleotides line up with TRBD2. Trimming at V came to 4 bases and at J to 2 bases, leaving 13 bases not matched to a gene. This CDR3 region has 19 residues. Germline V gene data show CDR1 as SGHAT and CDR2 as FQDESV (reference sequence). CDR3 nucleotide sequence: TGTGCCAGCAGCTCAGGGTCGGTAGCGGGGGGGCCGACCTACAATGAGCAGTTCTTC. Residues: CASSSGSVAGGPTYNEQFF.

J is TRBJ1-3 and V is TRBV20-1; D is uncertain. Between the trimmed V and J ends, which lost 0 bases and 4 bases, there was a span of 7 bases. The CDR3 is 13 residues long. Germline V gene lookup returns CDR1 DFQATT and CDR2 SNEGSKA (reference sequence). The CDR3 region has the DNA TGCAGTGCTAGAGATCCCATGGGAAACACCATATATTTT. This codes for CSARDPMGNTIYF.

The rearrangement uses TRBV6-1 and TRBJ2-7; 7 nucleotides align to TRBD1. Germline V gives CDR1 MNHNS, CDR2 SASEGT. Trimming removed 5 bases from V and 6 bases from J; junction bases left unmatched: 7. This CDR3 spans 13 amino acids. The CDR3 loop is CASSTQGLGEQYF. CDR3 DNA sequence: TGTGCCAGCAGTACACAGGGGTTGGGCGAGCAGTACTTC.

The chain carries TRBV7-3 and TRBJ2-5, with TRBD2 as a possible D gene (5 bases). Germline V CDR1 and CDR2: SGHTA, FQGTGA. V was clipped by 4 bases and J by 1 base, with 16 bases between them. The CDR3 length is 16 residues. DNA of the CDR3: TGTGCCAGCAGCTCAGCAGGTGGGAGAGGCCAAGAGACCCAGTACTTC. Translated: CASSSAGGRGQETQYF.

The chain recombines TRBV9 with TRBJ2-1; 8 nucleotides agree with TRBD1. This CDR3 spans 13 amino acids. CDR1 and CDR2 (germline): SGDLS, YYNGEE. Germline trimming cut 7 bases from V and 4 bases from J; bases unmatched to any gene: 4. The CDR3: CASQRQGYNEQFF. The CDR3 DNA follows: TGTGCCAGCCAGAGACAGGGGTACAATGAGCAGTTCTTC.

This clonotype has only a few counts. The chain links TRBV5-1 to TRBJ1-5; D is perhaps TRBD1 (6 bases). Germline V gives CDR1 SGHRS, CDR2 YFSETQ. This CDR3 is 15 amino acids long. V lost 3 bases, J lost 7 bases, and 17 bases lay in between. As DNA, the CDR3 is TGCGCCAGCAGCTCCGGAGGGGGGGCTGGACAGCCCCAGCATTTT. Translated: CASSSGGGAGQPQHF.

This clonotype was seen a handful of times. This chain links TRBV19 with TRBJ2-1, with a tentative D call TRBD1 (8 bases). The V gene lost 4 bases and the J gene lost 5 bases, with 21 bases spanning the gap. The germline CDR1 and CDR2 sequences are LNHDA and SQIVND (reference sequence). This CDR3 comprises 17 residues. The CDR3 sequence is CASSKRGRGQGHNEQFF. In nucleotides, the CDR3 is TGTGCCAGTAGTAAGCGGGGCCGAGGACAGGGTCACAATGAGCAGTTCTTC.

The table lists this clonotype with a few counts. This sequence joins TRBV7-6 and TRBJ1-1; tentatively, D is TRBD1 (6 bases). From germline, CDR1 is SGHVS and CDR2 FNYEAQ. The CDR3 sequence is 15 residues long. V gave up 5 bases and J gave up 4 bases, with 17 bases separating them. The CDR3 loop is CASSLGAGEVTEAFF. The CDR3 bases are TGTGCCAGCAGCCTGGGGGCAGGGGAAGTCACTGAAGCTTTCTTT.

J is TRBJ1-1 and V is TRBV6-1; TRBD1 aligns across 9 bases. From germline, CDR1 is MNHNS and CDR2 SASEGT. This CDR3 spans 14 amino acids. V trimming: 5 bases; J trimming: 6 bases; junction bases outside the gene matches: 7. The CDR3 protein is CASSKTGGWSEAFF. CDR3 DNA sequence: TGTGCCAGCAGTAAGACAGGGGGGTGGTCTGAAGCTTTCTTT.

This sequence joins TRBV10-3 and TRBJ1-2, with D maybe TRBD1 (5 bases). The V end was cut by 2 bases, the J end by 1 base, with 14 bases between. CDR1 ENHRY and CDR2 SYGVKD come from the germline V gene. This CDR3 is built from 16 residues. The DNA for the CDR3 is TGTGCCATCAGTGAGGGGGGACGAAGGCTTAACTATGGCTACACCTTC. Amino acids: CAISEGGRRLNYGYTF.

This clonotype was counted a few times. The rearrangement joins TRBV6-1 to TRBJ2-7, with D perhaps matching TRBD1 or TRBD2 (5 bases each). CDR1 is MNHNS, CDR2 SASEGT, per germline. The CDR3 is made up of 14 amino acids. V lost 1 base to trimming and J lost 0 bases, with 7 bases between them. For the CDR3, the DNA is TGTGCCAGCAGTGAAGATGGGGGCTCCTACGAGCAGTACTTC. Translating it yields CASSEDGGSYEQYF.

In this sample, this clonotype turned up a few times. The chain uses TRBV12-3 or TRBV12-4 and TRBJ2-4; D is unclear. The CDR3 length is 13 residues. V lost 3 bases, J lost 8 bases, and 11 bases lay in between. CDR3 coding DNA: TGTGCCAGCAGTTTCTCGGACGGAGACATTCAGTACTTC. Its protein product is CASSFSDGDIQYF.

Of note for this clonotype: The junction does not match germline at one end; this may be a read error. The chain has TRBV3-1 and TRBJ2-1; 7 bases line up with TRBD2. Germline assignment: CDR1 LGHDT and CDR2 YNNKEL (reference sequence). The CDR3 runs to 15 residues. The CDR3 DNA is TGTGCCAGCAGCCAAGGAGGCGGGAGTGGCAATGAGCAGTTTTTC. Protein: CASSQGGGSGNEQFF.

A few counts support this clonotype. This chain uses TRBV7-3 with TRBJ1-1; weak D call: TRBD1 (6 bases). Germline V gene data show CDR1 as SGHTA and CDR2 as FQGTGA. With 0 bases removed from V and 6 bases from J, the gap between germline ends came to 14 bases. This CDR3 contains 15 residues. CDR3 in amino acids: CASSLTLNRVPEAFF. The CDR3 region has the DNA TGTGCCAGCAGCTTAACGTTAAACAGGGTCCCTGAAGCTTTCTTT.

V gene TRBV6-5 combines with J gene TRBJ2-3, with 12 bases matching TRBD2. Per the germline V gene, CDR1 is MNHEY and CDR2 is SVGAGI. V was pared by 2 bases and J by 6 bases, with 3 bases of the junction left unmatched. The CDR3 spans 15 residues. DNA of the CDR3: TGTGCCAGCAGTTACCGGACTAGCGGGACCGATACGCAGTATTTT. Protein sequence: CASSYRTSGTDTQYF.

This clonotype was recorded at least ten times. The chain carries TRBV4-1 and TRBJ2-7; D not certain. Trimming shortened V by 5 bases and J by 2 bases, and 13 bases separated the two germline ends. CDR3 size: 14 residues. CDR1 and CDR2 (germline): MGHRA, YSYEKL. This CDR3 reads CASSFVGSAYEQYF. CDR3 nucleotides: TGCGCCAGCAGCTTTGTAGGCTCAGCCTACGAGCAGTACTTC.

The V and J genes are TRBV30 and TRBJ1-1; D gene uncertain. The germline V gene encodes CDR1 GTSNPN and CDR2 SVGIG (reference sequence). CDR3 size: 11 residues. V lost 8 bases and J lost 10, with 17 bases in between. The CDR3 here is CAVRPGMRAFF. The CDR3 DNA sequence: TGTGCCGTACGGCCGGGAATGAGAGCTTTCTTT.

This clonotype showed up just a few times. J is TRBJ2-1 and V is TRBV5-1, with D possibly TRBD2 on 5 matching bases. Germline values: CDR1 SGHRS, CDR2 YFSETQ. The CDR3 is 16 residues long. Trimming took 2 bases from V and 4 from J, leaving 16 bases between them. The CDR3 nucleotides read TGCGCCAGCAGCTTCGTCGGGGAGCCCCCTTACAATGAGCAGTTCTTC. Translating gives CASSFVGEPPYNEQFF.

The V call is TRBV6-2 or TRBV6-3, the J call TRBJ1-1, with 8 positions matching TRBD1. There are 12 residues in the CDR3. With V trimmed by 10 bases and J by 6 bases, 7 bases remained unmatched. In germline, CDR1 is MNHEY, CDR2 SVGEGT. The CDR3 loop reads CATRQGRSEAFF. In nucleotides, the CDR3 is TGTGCCACTAGACAGGGGAGGTCTGAAGCTTTCTTT.

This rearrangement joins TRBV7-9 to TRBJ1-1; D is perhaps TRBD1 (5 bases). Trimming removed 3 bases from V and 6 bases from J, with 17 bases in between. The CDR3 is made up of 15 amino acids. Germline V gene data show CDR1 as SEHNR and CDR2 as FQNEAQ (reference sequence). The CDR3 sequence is CASSLGQGFPAEAFF. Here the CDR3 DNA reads TGTGCCAGCAGCTTGGGTCAGGGTTTTCCGGCTGAAGCTTTCTTT.

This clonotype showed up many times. The CDR3 DNA follows: TGTGCCAGCAGCCCCACAGGACAGCCTGTCGCCCAGCATTTT. Its protein is CASSPTGQPVAQHF. The J gene is TRBJ1-5, the V gene TRBV4-2; D possibly corresponds to TRBD1 (6 bases). The V end lost 4 bases, the J end lost 11 bases, and 18 bases lay between the germline ends. CDR1 is LGHNA, CDR2 YNFKEQ, per germline. The CDR3 extends over 14 amino acids.

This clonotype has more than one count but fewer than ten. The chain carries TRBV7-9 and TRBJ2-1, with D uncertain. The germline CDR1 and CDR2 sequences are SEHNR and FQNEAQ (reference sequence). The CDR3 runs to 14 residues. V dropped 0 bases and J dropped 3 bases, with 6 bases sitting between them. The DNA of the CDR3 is TGTGCCAGCAGCTTAGCGTCGAACTACAATGAGCAGTTCTTC. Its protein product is CASSLASNYNEQFF.

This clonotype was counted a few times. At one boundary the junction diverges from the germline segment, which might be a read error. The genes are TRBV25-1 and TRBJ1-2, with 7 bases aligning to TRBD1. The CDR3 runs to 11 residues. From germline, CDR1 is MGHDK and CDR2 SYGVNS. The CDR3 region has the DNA TGTGCCAGCAGTGGCCTGATGGGACAGATCTTT. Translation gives CASSGLMGQIF.